This T cell receptor beta chain was identified in a study of draining lymph node invasion in breast cancer (dated by TCRdb to 2020 to 2021). General notes on the study: Across breast cancer tissues, a separate targeted assay used bulk TCR-beta CDR3 sequencing to compare sorted memory regulatory T cells with memory conventional CD4 T cells. In the separate targeted TCR sequencing, lymph nodes from five or six patients were covered, and primary tumors were sequenced for three of those patients. From each patient, matched non-invaded and tumor-invaded tumor-draining lymph nodes and the primary tumor were collected, and both Treg and Tconv subsets were profiled.

The method was bulk RNA-seq. TCRdb records Illumina HiSeq 2500 as the sequencer. The authors' analysis ran thus. CDR3 sequences in the separate targeted TCR-seq dataset were extracted from raw reads and quantified using MiXCR version 2.1.5 with default parameters. The separate targeted TCR-seq dataset defined each TCR-beta clone by its combination of V gene, J gene and CDR3 sequence. The separate targeted TCR-seq dataset was filtered by first dropping clones with fewer than three counts and then keeping only the 90% most strongly expressed clones in each sample. In the separate targeted TCR-seq dataset, Treg-Tconv overlap was calculated per tissue as the number of shared clones divided by the total number of Treg clones, multiplied by 100. TCRdb redid the processing of the public reads, applying fastp at Q25 and MiXCR, and retained in-frame beta chains. Each entry is one CDR3 protein sequence, shown with its most common DNA and genes. The V and J calls here are based on TCRdb, not the publication. In this sample the table shows approximately 730 distinct CDR3 sequences, roughly 70% of which occur a single time. Approximately 40% of the sample comes from the top ten.

As regards this clonotype: What antigen it recognizes has not been identified. The record has no base qualities; no much larger clone is one base away.

Broader findings and caveats from the paper: TCRs shared between the Treg and Tconv subsets were regarded as suggesting, but not proving, a common clonal origin. In the targeted TCR-seq data, Tregs appeared to be more clonally expanded than Tconvs in all tissues, and lower diversity was found for both subsets in tumor than in lymph nodes. Whether Treg conversion occurred in a given organ or whether converted Tregs recirculated between nodes and tumor could not be resolved from the data. Per tissue, roughly 13-25% of Treg TCRs were found to be shared with Tconvs, and this sharing was interpreted as suggesting peripheral Treg induction. Tracking the tumor top-100 clones was possible in just a couple of patients. Detection of some of the top 100 tumor clones in both invaded and non-invaded nodes suggests recirculation between tumor and draining nodes.

CD4+ CD45RA- CD25- cells were sorted as memory conventional CD4 T cells. Before staining and sorting, T cells were pre-enriched using a Miltenyi Pan T Cell isolation kit. Immunohistochemistry for estrogen receptor, progesterone receptor, HER2 and Ki-67 was used to characterize primary tumors. Within a few hours after surgery, the fresh surgical tissue was processed by cutting it into small fragments. Tissue fragments were enzymatically digested with Liberase TL plus DNase for less than 25 minutes and filtered through a 40-micrometer strainer. After DAPI live/dead staining, sorting was performed on a BD FACS Aria II with about 98-99% purity. Sorted cells were lysed in TCL buffer, and RNA was purified using a Norgen Single Cell RNA purification kit that included DNase treatment. This receptor was identified in a female donor with luminal breast cancer. Sequenced material: sorted memory CD4+ effector T cells from the tumor. Reading the label with the study, this specimen's cell subset or site is: CD45RA-negative sorted CD4+ T cells (memory Tconv or effector/memory Treg).

CDR3 region: CASRYRFSTDTQYF. The DNA is TGTGCCAGCAGATACAGGTTTAGCACAGATACGCAGTATTTT. The rearrangement combines TRBV28 with TRBJ2-3, with a tentative D gene TRBD1 over 5 matching bases. The CDR3 goes from the cysteine to the phenylalanine over 14 residues. Kept here is only the CDR3 DNA, which spans 42 bases and is read in frame from base 1. CDR1 MDHEN and CDR2 SYDVKM were looked up in the germline V gene. V is pared back by 6 bases and J by 0 bases, with 10 bases lying between the germline termini.